The 23 T cell receptor beta chains given below trace back to one sample, sequenced in a study of shared clonotypes between healthy human individuals. Generated by immunoSEQ multiplex PCR, the TCRdb table keeps only in-frame clones and is missing some. The sample holds fewer than 2.5 million clones; roughly 93% are singletons and the top ten take approximately 0.36%. Material: naive CD4+ T cells from PBMCs. Subset meaning: CD45RA+ positively selected. All receptors derive from a man aged 18 to 29 in good health. Some clones in this sample may be carry-over from other donors' samples.

This sequence joins TRBV5-1 and TRBJ2-2; D might be TRBD2 (5 bases). Deletions cut 0 bases from V and 2 bases from J, with 14 bases between. The CDR3 has 17 residues. Germline V gene data show CDR1 as SGHRS and CDR2 as YFSETQ. The CDR3 here is CASSLGGLSGNTGELFF. The CDR3 DNA reads TGCGCCAGCAGCTTGGGCGGGTTAAGCGGTAACACCGGGGAGCTGTTTTTT.

The chain combines TRBV19 with TRBJ1-5; 9 bases agree with TRBD1. V lost 4 bases to trimming and J lost 4 bases; unmatched junction nucleotides: 2. Germline V gene data show CDR1 as LNHDA and CDR2 as SQIVND (reference sequence). The CDR3 runs to 14 residues. The CDR3 DNA sequence: TGTGCCAGTAGTACTGGGACAGGGAATCAGCCCCAGCATTTT. It translates to CASSTGTGNQPQHF.

As to this clone: The same CDR3 also results from other DNA sequences found in this sample. As DNA, the CDR3 is TGCGCCAGCAGCTTGGAAGGCACTGGAAACACCATATATTTT. This gives the protein CASSLEGTGNTIYF. This chain links TRBV5-1 with TRBJ1-3; no reliable D call. CDR3 length: 14 residues. Germline CDR1 SGHRS, CDR2 YFSETQ. The ends were cut back, 0 bases at V and 2 bases at J, with 6 bases in the middle.

This clone was observed a single time. V is TRBV5-4 and J is TRBJ2-3; the D gene is possibly TRBD2 (6 bases). This CDR3 contains 14 residues. Germline loops: CDR1 SGHNT, CDR2 YYREEE (reference sequence). Trimming cost V 4 bases and J 6 bases, with 15 bases left between them. In nucleotides, the CDR3 is TGTGCCAGCAGCCCCCGCAGGGAGGTGGATACGCAGTATTTT. It is translated as CASSPRREVDTQYF.

The chain combines TRBV18 with TRBJ2-7; D is ambiguous. V shed 2 bases and J shed 4 bases, with 12 bases lying between them. Germline V lookup: CDR1 KGHSH, CDR2 LQKENI. The CDR3 sequence is 14 residues long. For the CDR3, the DNA is TGTGCCAGCTCACCAGTTGGGCGAGGATACGAGCAGTACTTC. This gives the protein CASSPVGRGYEQYF.

The chain links TRBV18 to TRBJ2-3; D is perhaps TRBD1 or TRBD2 (5 bases each). The CDR3 is 16 residues long. Trimming stripped 6 bases from V and 2 bases from J, with 18 bases between. From germline, CDR1 is KGHSH and CDR2 LQKENI. The chain's CDR3 is CASSPIPGTFTDTQYF. CDR3 bases: TGTGCCAGCTCCCCTATTCCCGGGACGTTCACAGATACGCAGTATTTT.

With respect to this clone: This CDR3 is also generated by other DNA sequences in the sample. The CDR3 sequence is CASSLGRGAYEQYF. For the CDR3, the DNA is TGTGCCAGCAGCCTAGGGCGGGGGGCCTACGAGCAGTACTTC. This rearrangement joins TRBV7-3 to TRBJ2-7; 8 bases agree with TRBD2. Germline-derived CDR1 and CDR2 are SGHTA and FQGTGA. With 5 bases clipped from V and 2 bases from J, the junction kept 5 bases outside the gene matches. The length of the CDR3 is 14 residues.

Worth noting for this clone: The sample carries other DNA sequences with the same CDR3. The chain has TRBV20-1 and TRBJ2-1, with unresolved D. CDR1 is DFQATT and CDR2 is SNEGSKA in the germline V gene (reference sequence). V shed 6 bases and J shed 2 bases, with 5 bases lying between them. This CDR3 region has 11 residues. The CDR3 nucleotides are TGCAGTGCCACCCCCTACAATGAGCAGTTCTTC. Residues: CSATPYNEQFF.

In regard to this clone: The same CDR3 also results from other DNA sequences found in this sample. This rearrangement joins TRBV29-1 to TRBJ2-1; D remains ambiguous. Germline V gene lookup returns CDR1 SQVTM and CDR2 ANQGSEA. This CDR3 comprises 11 residues. Trimming removed 4 bases at V and 4 bases at J, with 5 bases between. The CDR3 region is CSVAGYNEQFF. The CDR3, as DNA: TGCAGCGTTGCTGGATACAATGAGCAGTTCTTC.

The CDR3 here is CASSSTGGRGYGYTF. The CDR3 DNA sequence: TGTGCCAGCAGTTCCACAGGGGGACGGGGCTATGGCTACACCTTC. The V gene is TRBV28, the J gene TRBJ1-2; 8 bases line up with TRBD1. Looked up from germline, CDR1 is MDHEN and CDR2 is SYDVKM. The CDR3 is 15 amino acids. V dropped 4 bases and J dropped 4; count of bases not matched to a gene: 8.

This clone was observed a single time. This chain connects TRBV18 to TRBJ1-2; D unclear. Looked up from germline, CDR1 is KGHSH and CDR2 is LQKENI. The CDR3 consists of 15 residues. V dropped 6 bases and J dropped 5 bases, with 19 bases sitting between them. The CDR3 loop reads CASSPPGRPAYGYTF. The CDR3 nucleotides read TGTGCCAGCTCTCCTCCTGGGAGGCCAGCTTATGGCTACACCTTC.

This clone showed up just once. V is TRBV28 and J is TRBJ2-1, with TRBD2 identical over 9 bases. Germline CDR1 and CDR2: MDHEN and SYDVKM. The CDR3 runs to 15 residues. Trimming took 6 bases from V and 0 from J; bases not matched to a gene: 3. CDR3 region: CASRQREDSYNEQFF. The CDR3 DNA sequence: TGTGCCAGCAGGCAGCGGGAGGACTCCTACAATGAGCAGTTCTTC. Together with reference TRBV28 and TRBJ2-1, the CDR3 gives the full variable domain: DVKVTQSSRYLVKRTGEKVFLECVQDMDHENMFWYRQDPGLGLRLIYFSYDVKMKEKGDIPEGYSVSREKKERFSLILESASTNQTSMYLCASRQREDSYNEQFFGPGTRLTVL.

Only one count was recorded for this clone. This chain links TRBV9 with TRBJ2-5; no clear D gene. The CDR3 has 12 residues. V lost 4 bases, J lost 7 bases, and 11 bases lay in between. Germline V CDR1 and CDR2: SGDLS, YYNGEE. CDR3 nucleotide sequence: TGTGCCAGCAGCCCACGAACTGGGACCCAGTACTTC. Translating it yields CASSPRTGTQYF.

This chain connects TRBV28 to TRBJ2-7, with 10 bases fitting TRBD1. This CDR3 has 15 residues. The germline V gene has CDR1 MDHEN and CDR2 SYDVKM. V lost 4 bases, J lost 9 bases, and 12 bases stayed unmatched. The chain's CDR3 is CASSSGTGQGGGQYF. CDR3 nucleotides: TGTGCCAGCAGTTCAGGAACAGGACAGGGGGGAGGGCAGTACTTC.

This chain uses TRBV2 with TRBJ1-1, with D possibly TRBD1 on 6 matching bases. The CDR3 runs to 13 residues. V lost 7 bases and J lost 0, with 9 bases in between. The V gene's germline CDR1 is SNHLY and CDR2 FYNNEI. The CDR3 loop is CASTGQMNTEAFF. The CDR3 bases are TGTGCCAGCACAGGACAGATGAACACTGAAGCTTTCTTT. The entire variable domain, with the rest obtained from reference TRBV2 and TRBJ1-1, is as follows: EPEVTQTPSHQVTQMGQEVILRCVPISNHLYFYWYRQILGQKVEFLVSFYNNEISEKSEIFDDQFSVERPDGSNFTLKIRSTKLEDSAMYFCASTGQMNTEAFFGQGTRLTVV.

V is TRBV18 and J is TRBJ2-5; D not certain. The CDR3 sequence is 13 residues long. Germline V gene lookup returns CDR1 KGHSH and CDR2 LQKENI. Trimming shortened V by 6 bases and J by 1 base, and 9 bases separated the two germline ends. The CDR3: CASSSLGQETQYF. The DNA of the CDR3 is TGTGCCAGCTCGTCCCTTGGCCAAGAGACCCAGTACTTC. Full variable domain (remainder filled in from reference TRBV18 and TRBJ2-5): NAGVMQNPRHLVRRRGQEARLRCSPMKGHSHVYWYRQLPEEGLKFMVYLQKENIIDESGMPKERFSAEFPKEGPSILRIQQVVRGDSAAYFCASSSLGQETQYFGPGTRLLVL.

The chain employs TRBV2 and TRBJ1-1; a possible D gene is TRBD1 (5 bases). The CDR3 is made up of 14 amino acids. Trimming left V 4 bases short and J 4 bases short, with 13 bases between. Germline CDR1 and CDR2: SNHLY and FYNNEI. CDR3: CASSVIGASTEAFF. Here the CDR3 DNA reads TGTGCCAGCAGTGTGATCGGGGCCAGCACTGAAGCTTTCTTT.

The gene calls are TRBV9 and TRBJ2-6, with TRBD1 identical over 8 bases. With V trimmed by 1 base and J by 1 base, 4 bases remained unmatched. CDR3 length: 17 residues. Germline CDR1 SGDLS, CDR2 YYNGEE. CDR3 sequence (DNA): TGTGCCAGCAGCGTACAGGGGGCGGCTTCTGGGGCCAACGTCCTGACTTTC. Its protein product is CASSVQGAASGANVLTF.

The rearrangement joins TRBV7-9 to TRBJ1-4; D is perhaps TRBD1 (6 bases). Deletions cut 5 bases from V and 5 bases from J, with 12 bases between. This CDR3 contains 14 residues. CDR1 is SEHNR, CDR2 FQNEAQ, per germline (reference sequence). CDR3 sequence: CASSRGGSNEKLFF. CDR3 nucleotide sequence: TGTGCCAGCAGCCGAGGGGGTTCGAATGAAAAACTGTTTTTT.

The V and J genes are TRBV7-2 and TRBJ1-2; D remains unclear. The CDR3 loop spans 15 amino acids. CDR1 SGHTA and CDR2 FQGNSA come from the germline V gene. Trimming left V 1 base short and J 5 bases short, with 14 bases between. For the CDR3, the DNA is TGTGCCAGCAGCTTAGAGCACACGAACCCGTATGGCTACACCTTC. This codes for CASSLEHTNPYGYTF.

The genes are TRBV6-6 and TRBJ2-3, with 8 bases matching TRBD2. Germline CDR1 reads MNHNY; CDR2 reads SVGAGI (reference sequence). The CDR3 loop spans 15 amino acids. J gave up 2 bases and V 3 bases, and 4 bases lay outside the gene matches. The CDR3 DNA follows: TGTGCCAGCAGTTATTCACTAGCGGACACAGATACGCAGTATTTT. Its translation: CASSYSLADTDTQYF.

The chain employs TRBV6-1 and TRBJ2-1, with 7 nucleotides matching TRBD1. J was trimmed by 2 bases and V by 7 bases; bases with no gene match: 5. This CDR3 region has 14 residues. The germline V gene encodes CDR1 MNHNS and CDR2 SASEGT. CDR3 nucleotide sequence: TGTGCCAGCATGAGGGACAGAACCTACAATGAGCAGTTCTTC. Residues: CASMRDRTYNEQFF.

This clone has only one observation. J is TRBJ2-3 and V is TRBV14; D possibly corresponds to TRBD2 (6 bases). CDR1 is SGHDN, CDR2 FVKESK, per germline. The CDR3 is 15 residues long. V was cut by 0 bases and J by 0 bases, with 7 bases left in between. The CDR3 here is CASSQDRESTDTQYF. CDR3 DNA: TGTGCCAGCAGCCAAGACCGGGAGAGCACAGATACGCAGTATTTT.